One and the same sample provided the 10 T cell receptor beta chains below, sequenced in a study of regulatory T cells in long-lasting Graves disease. The authors built TCR beta libraries using iRepertoire HTBI primers and Arm-PCR of CDR3 regions. In TCRdb, the multiplex PCR reads were re-called with MiXCR into one record per CDR3 protein. The table lists about 530,000 distinct CDR3 sequences, about 16% of them singletons. Time point defined: newly diagnosed GD, antithyroid drugs for less than 3 months. Extracted RNA from PBMCs served as the source of the TCR library. These same data were also listed under a study on T cells in Graves' hyperthyroidism and ophthalmopathy.

Sequenced here: peripheral blood mononuclear cells (PBMCs), sampled at new diagnosis, from a patient treated with antithyroid drugs. Receptor source: a woman aged 35-60 years with Graves disease.

The chain couples TRBV19 to TRBJ2-1; D might be TRBD2 (6 bases). The CDR3 consists of 16 residues. The germline gives CDR1 LNHDA, CDR2 SQIVND (reference sequence). With 4 bases removed from V and 5 bases from J, the gap between germline ends came to 18 bases. CDR3 loop: CASSRRASGSDNEQFF. Here the CDR3 DNA reads TGTGCCAGTAGTAGGAGGGCGAGCGGTTCCGACAATGAGCAGTTCTTC.

CDR3 sequence: CASRVTVETGELFF. CDR3 coding DNA: TGTGCCAGCAGGGTGACAGTGGAGACCGGGGAGCTGTTTTTT. V and J are TRBV6-1 and TRBJ2-2, with a possible D match to TRBD1 (5 bases). The CDR3 is 14 amino acids. Trimming removed 6 bases at V and 5 bases at J, with 13 bases between. Germline V gene data show CDR1 as MNHNS and CDR2 as SASEGT.

This clonotype was seen at least ten times. The chain employs TRBV28 and TRBJ1-1; D not resolved. This CDR3 region has 14 residues. Deletions cut 4 bases from V and 8 bases from J, with 17 bases between. The germline CDR1 and CDR2 sequences are MDHEN and SYDVKM. CDR3 residues: CASSSAPPNSEAFF. The CDR3 DNA follows: TGTGCCAGCAGTTCTGCCCCACCAAACAGCGAAGCTTTCTTT.

This sequence joins TRBV6-5 and TRBJ2-5; D not resolved. CDR3 length: 14 amino acids. The germline CDR1 and CDR2 sequences are MNHEY and SVGAGI. Trimming stripped 2 bases from V and 2 bases from J, with 9 bases between. This chain's CDR3 is CASSYVSQQETQYF. The CDR3, as DNA: TGTGCCAGCAGTTACGTTTCACAGCAAGAGACCCAGTACTTC.

The V gene is TRBV6-4, the J gene TRBJ1-2; TRBD1 matches 7 bases. The CDR3 contains 14 residues. From germline, CDR1 is MRHNA and CDR2 SNTAGT. Unmatched junction bases numbered 9, after V lost 10 bases and J lost 1 base. The CDR3 here is CATLGQTDNYGYTF. In DNA form, the CDR3 reads TGTGCCACCCTGGGACAGACAGATAACTATGGCTACACCTTC.

There are many counts of this clonotype. J is TRBJ1-2 and V is TRBV28; TRBD1 is a possible D gene (5 bases). In germline, CDR1 is MDHEN, CDR2 SYDVKM. V lost 7 bases and J lost 2, with 14 bases in between. The CDR3 is 14 amino acids. CDR3 sequence reads: CASTWGRENYGYTF. In DNA form, the CDR3 reads TGTGCCAGCACCTGGGGCAGGGAAAACTATGGCTACACCTTC.

The rearrangement uses TRBV7-6 and TRBJ2-4; the D gene could be TRBD1 or TRBD2 (5 bases each). CDR1 is SGHVS, CDR2 FNYEAQ, per germline. V lost 10 bases, J lost 4 bases, and 14 bases lay in between. The CDR3 runs to 13 residues. CDR3 residues: CAITGEGKNIQYF. CDR3 coding DNA: TGTGCCATCACCGGAGAGGGGAAAAACATTCAGTACTTC.

This clonotype was counted between two and nine times. The rearrangement uses TRBV19 and TRBJ1-5, with TRBD1 matching 8 bases. Germline CDR1 LNHDA, CDR2 SQIVND (reference sequence). With 9 bases clipped from V and 0 bases from J, the junction kept 4 bases outside the gene matches. This CDR3 has 14 amino acids. The CDR3 bases are TGTGCCAGCGAGACAGGGGATAGCAATCAGCCCCAGCATTTT. Its protein is CASETGDSNQPQHF. The complete variable domain, with remaining parts taken from reference TRBV19 and TRBJ1-5, reads DGGITQSPKYLFRKEGQNVTLSCEQNLNHDAMYWYRQDPGQGLRLIYYSQIVNDFQKGDIAEGYSVSREKKESFPLTVTSAQKNPTAFYLCASETGDSNQPQHFGDGTRLSIL.

In its sample, this clonotype was seen many times. The chain employs TRBV20-1 and TRBJ1-4; D possibly corresponds to TRBD1 (6 bases). The V end was cut by 2 bases, the J end by 8 bases, with 12 bases between. Per the germline V gene, CDR1 is DFQATT and CDR2 is SNEGSKA (reference sequence). This CDR3 has 13 amino acids. The CDR3 here is CSARSTGYEKLFF. The CDR3 bases are TGCAGTGCTAGATCCACAGGGTACGAAAAACTGTTTTTT.

This chain uses TRBV10-2 with TRBJ2-7; D call uncertain. V was shortened by 2 bases and J by 4 bases, with 15 bases between the two germline ends. Germline V CDR1 and CDR2: WSHSY, SAAADI. The CDR3 is 15 amino acids. In DNA, the CDR3 is TGCGCCAGCAGTGAGAGTATACCATCCGCTTACGAGCAGTACTTC. It translates to CASSESIPSAYEQYF.